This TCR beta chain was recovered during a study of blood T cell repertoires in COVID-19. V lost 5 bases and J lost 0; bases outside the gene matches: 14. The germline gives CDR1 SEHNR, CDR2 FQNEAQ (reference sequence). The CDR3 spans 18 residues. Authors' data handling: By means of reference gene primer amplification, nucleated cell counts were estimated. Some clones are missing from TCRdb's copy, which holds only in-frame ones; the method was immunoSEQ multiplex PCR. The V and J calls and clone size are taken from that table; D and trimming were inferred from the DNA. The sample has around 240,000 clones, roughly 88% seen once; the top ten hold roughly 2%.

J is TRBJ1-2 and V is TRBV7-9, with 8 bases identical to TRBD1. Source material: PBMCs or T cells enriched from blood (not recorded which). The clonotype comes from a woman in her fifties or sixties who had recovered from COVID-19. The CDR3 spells CASSDLDRALLANYGYTF. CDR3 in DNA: TGTGCCAGCAGCGATTTGGACAGGGCCCTCTTAGCTAACTATGGCTACACCTTC. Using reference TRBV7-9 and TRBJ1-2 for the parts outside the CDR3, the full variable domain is DTGVSQNPRHKITKRGQNVTFRCDPISEHNRLYWYRQTLGQGPEFLTYFQNEAQLEKSRLLSDRFSAERPKGSFSTLEIQRTEQGDSAMYLCASSDLDRALLANYGYTFGSGTRLTVV.